A selection of T cell receptor beta chains follows, all from one sample in a study of blood T cell repertoires in COVID-19. The method was immunoSEQ multiplex PCR; TCRdb's version includes in-frame clones alone and lacks a portion of them. The top ten hold 39% of the sample, which has about 80,000 clones, 65% to 85% seen once. Sequencing input: peripheral blood. The receptors were gathered from an elderly man with active or convalescent COVID-19. The CDR3 runs from the conserved cysteine through the conserved F or W. D genes are given only for firm matches. Rows may omit the clone size; those that give it use once, few, many or a size class.

d_gene: TRBD1
abundance: -
j_gene: TRBJ1-1
v_gene: TRBV3-1/TRBV3-2
CDR3nt: TGTGCCAGCAGAGAATTGACAGGGCACACTGAAGCTTTCTTT
CDR3aa: CASRELTGHTEAFF

d_gene: -
abundance: -
j_gene: TRBJ1-2
v_gene: TRBV6-5
CDR3nt: TGTGCCAGCATCGGAACAGGTAGTGAATATGGCTACACCTTC
CDR3aa: CASIGTGSEYGYTF

d_gene: -
abundance: -
j_gene: TRBJ1-4
v_gene: TRBV18
CDR3nt: TGTGCCAGCTCACCCGTGGAGGACTTTAATGAAAAACTGTTTTTT
CDR3aa: CASSPVEDFNEKLFF

d_gene: TRBD1
abundance: -
j_gene: TRBJ2-2
v_gene: TRBV19
CDR3nt: TGTGCCAGTACCCGGGACAGGGGTTTCACCGGGGAGCTGTTTTTT
CDR3aa: CASTRDRGFTGELFF

d_gene: -
abundance: -
j_gene: TRBJ2-7
v_gene: TRBV19
CDR3nt: TGTGCCAGTAGTATCAAAGCTGACTCCTACGAGCAGTACTTC
CDR3aa: CASSIKADSYEQYF

d_gene: -
abundance: -
j_gene: TRBJ1-3
v_gene: TRBV5-1
CDR3nt: TGCGCCAGCGCCGCGGGGACGGGCTCTGGAAACACCATATATTTT
CDR3aa: CASAAGTGSGNTIYF

d_gene: -
abundance: once
j_gene: TRBJ1-5
v_gene: TRBV4-2
CDR3nt: TGTGCCAGCAGCCAAGATTTCGGCGGGGGTGGGAGCAATCAGCCCCAGCATTTT
CDR3aa: CASSQDFGGGGSNQPQHF

d_gene: -
abundance: -
j_gene: TRBJ2-2
v_gene: TRBV7-9
CDR3nt: TGTGCCAGCAGCTTCCCGGGGACACACACCGGGGAGCTGTTTTTT
CDR3aa: CASSFPGTHTGELFF

d_gene: TRBD1
abundance: -
j_gene: TRBJ1-5
v_gene: TRBV9
CDR3nt: TGTGCCAGCAGCGCCACAGGGGATCAGCCCCAGCATTTT
CDR3aa: CASSATGDQPQHF

d_gene: -
abundance: -
j_gene: TRBJ1-2
v_gene: TRBV5-4
CDR3nt: TGTGCCAGCAGCTTTTTAACAGGGCAAGTTGGCTACACCTTC
CDR3aa: CASSFLTGQVGYTF

d_gene: TRBD1
abundance: -
j_gene: TRBJ1-2
v_gene: TRBV18
CDR3nt: TGTGCCAGCTCACCGCAGGGGGCGCTGATAGAAGGCTACACCTTC
CDR3aa: CASSPQGALIEGYTF

d_gene: -
abundance: -
j_gene: TRBJ1-1
v_gene: TRBV7-9
CDR3nt: TGTGCCAGCAGCTTCGGTCTATACACTGAAGCTTTCTTT
CDR3aa: CASSFGLYTEAFF

d_gene: -
abundance: -
j_gene: TRBJ1-5
v_gene: TRBV7-2
CDR3nt: TGTGCCAGCAGCTTAGAACAGCTCTATAGCAATCAGCCCCAGCATTTT
CDR3aa: CASSLEQLYSNQPQHF

d_gene: -
abundance: -
j_gene: TRBJ1-5
v_gene: TRBV29-1
CDR3nt: TGCAGCGTTGAACAGGGATCGGGTCAGCCCCAGCATTTT
CDR3aa: CSVEQGSGQPQHF

d_gene: TRBD2
abundance: once
j_gene: TRBJ2-5
v_gene: TRBV27
CDR3nt: TGTGCCAGCGGAGGACTAGATCGGGAGACCCAGTACTTC
CDR3aa: CASGGLDRETQYF

d_gene: TRBD2
abundance: few
j_gene: TRBJ2-1
v_gene: TRBV5-1
CDR3nt: TGCGCCAGCAGCCCGCGAGCGGGGGGAAACAATGAGCAGTTCTTC
CDR3aa: CASSPRAGGNNEQFF

d_gene: -
abundance: -
j_gene: TRBJ2-2
v_gene: TRBV13
CDR3nt: TGTGCCAGCAGCCCCCGACTAGACTGGGTCCCCGGGGAGCTGTTTTTT
CDR3aa: CASSPRLDWVPGELFF

d_gene: TRBD2
abundance: -
j_gene: TRBJ2-2
v_gene: TRBV11-2
CDR3nt: TGTGCCAGCAGCTTTTCCGGGACTAGCGGGAGGGCCCGGACCGGGGAGCTGTTTTTT
CDR3aa: CASSFSGTSGRARTGELFF

d_gene: -
abundance: -
j_gene: TRBJ1-1
v_gene: TRBV7-3
CDR3nt: TGTGCCAGCAGCCTTCAGGGGATGAACACTGAAGCTTTCTTT
CDR3aa: CASSLQGMNTEAFF

d_gene: TRBD2
abundance: -
j_gene: TRBJ2-1
v_gene: TRBV12-5
CDR3nt: TGTGCTTCCCAGGGCGGGGGGCTATACAATGAGCAGTTCTTC
CDR3aa: CASQGGGLYNEQFF

d_gene: TRBD1
abundance: -
j_gene: TRBJ2-7
v_gene: TRBV30
CDR3nt: TGTGCCTGGACCCCGGGACAGGCGTCCTACGAGCAGTACTTC
CDR3aa: CAWTPGQASYEQYF

d_gene: -
abundance: few
j_gene: TRBJ2-1
v_gene: TRBV6-2/TRBV6-3
CDR3nt: TGTGCCAGCAGTTATGTAGGGAGGCGATTCAGATACAATGAGCAGTTCTTC
CDR3aa: CASSYVGRRFRYNEQFF

d_gene: TRBD1
abundance: -
j_gene: TRBJ2-6
v_gene: TRBV19
CDR3nt: TGTGCCAGTAGTATTGTAGGCAGGGGGACGTCTGGGGCCAACGTCCTGACTTTC
CDR3aa: CASSIVGRGTSGANVLTF

d_gene: TRBD2
abundance: -
j_gene: TRBJ2-3
v_gene: TRBV13
CDR3nt: TGTGCCAGCAGCCTGACTAGCGGGGGCCCGTATTTT
CDR3aa: CASSLTSGGPYF

d_gene: -
abundance: -
j_gene: TRBJ1-5
v_gene: TRBV5-8
CDR3nt: TGTGCCAGCAGCTTTTCAGGGCCCGGATGGAATCAGCCCCAGCATTTT
CDR3aa: CASSFSGPGWNQPQHF

d_gene: TRBD1
abundance: -
j_gene: TRBJ2-2
v_gene: TRBV28
CDR3nt: TGTGCCAGCAGTCGAATTACAGGGGGCTGGGGCGGCGGGGAGCTGTTTTTT
CDR3aa: CASSRITGGWGGGELFF

d_gene: TRBD1
abundance: -
j_gene: TRBJ1-4
v_gene: TRBV18
CDR3nt: TGTGCCAGCTCACCAACCGGGACAGAGAATGAAAAACTGTTTTTT
CDR3aa: CASSPTGTENEKLFF

d_gene: TRBD1
abundance: -
j_gene: TRBJ1-5
v_gene: TRBV2
CDR3nt: TGTGCCAGCAGCGGGACAGGGAGGGGTCAGCCCCAGCATTTT
CDR3aa: CASSGTGRGQPQHF

d_gene: -
abundance: -
j_gene: TRBJ1-6
v_gene: TRBV4-1
CDR3nt: TGCGCCAGCAGCCAAGATTGGACATCGCGGAATTCACCCCTCCACTTT
CDR3aa: CASSQDWTSRNSPLHF

d_gene: TRBD1
abundance: -
j_gene: TRBJ1-2
v_gene: TRBV29-1
CDR3nt: TGCAGCGTCTTACCTACCGGACAGGGGATCTCTTATGGCTACACCTTC
CDR3aa: CSVLPTGQGISYGYTF

d_gene: -
abundance: -
j_gene: TRBJ2-7
v_gene: TRBV4-1
CDR3nt: TGCGCCAGCAGCCAAGTAGGGGCGAGTGAGCAGTACTTC
CDR3aa: CASSQVGASEQYF

d_gene: -
abundance: -
j_gene: TRBJ2-7
v_gene: TRBV3-1/TRBV3-2
CDR3nt: TGTGCCAGCACCTCTTCGGAGGGCGAGCAGTACTTC
CDR3aa: CASTSSEGEQYF

d_gene: -
abundance: -
j_gene: TRBJ1-5
v_gene: TRBV15
CDR3nt: TGTGCCACCAGCAGAGATCAGGTCGGCTACAATCAGCCCCAGCATTTT
CDR3aa: CATSRDQVGYNQPQHF

d_gene: TRBD2
abundance: -
j_gene: TRBJ2-4
v_gene: TRBV27
CDR3nt: TGTGCCAGCAGTGCCAGACTAGCGGGGCCACCCATTCAGTACTTC
CDR3aa: CASSARLAGPPIQYF

d_gene: TRBD1
abundance: -
j_gene: TRBJ2-2
v_gene: TRBV9
CDR3nt: TGTGCCAGCAGCCCCTGGACAGGTGGCACCGGGGAGCTGTTTTTT
CDR3aa: CASSPWTGGTGELFF

d_gene: TRBD1
abundance: -
j_gene: TRBJ1-4
v_gene: TRBV7-2
CDR3nt: TGTGCCAGCAGCCTAGGACAGGGGTTTGAAAAACTGTTTTTT
CDR3aa: CASSLGQGFEKLFF

d_gene: TRBD1
abundance: few
j_gene: TRBJ2-7
v_gene: TRBV3-1/TRBV3-2
CDR3nt: TGTGCCAGCTCGACACGACAGGGATCCTACGAGCAGTACTTC
CDR3aa: CASSTRQGSYEQYF